This TCR beta chain was recorded in a study of cytomegalovirus exposure and HLA in healthy donors (dated by TCRdb to about 2017). With respect to the entire study: In an earlier analysis of several hundred of the donors, 276 Gb of sequence data and 95 million to 130 million unique TCR beta sequences from about 190 million T cells were reported. Rather than using new phenotypic data, the later analysis identified candidate immune exposures from TCR beta sequences and from how often those sequences occurred across donors. Alongside the repertoire data, information on donor age, sex, ethnicity and CMV serostatus was compiled. The study used immunosequencing to profile the T cell repertoires of approximately 640 subjects and linked those repertoires to cytomegalovirus serostatus. Several DR-DQ haplotypes were handled as single units for association and clustering, since linkage in the cohort was strong. Typing coverage differed by locus: A, B, C, DRB1 and DQB1 were typed in roughly 620-630 donors, DQA1 in about 510, DPA1 in roughly 590, and DPB1 in 450 to 480. The aim of the study was to test whether cataloging public T cell receptors could identify signatures of past pathogen exposure. Across approximately 420 genotyped donors of the cohort, an average of approximately 220,000 unique TCR beta nucleotide sequences per donor were sequenced, and 15% to 20% of those sequences were non-productive. HLA typing included class I and class II loci at four-digit resolution. All discovery cohort repertoires had been generated using a single sequencing platform. Among the roughly 410 genotyped donors, under 90% belonged to the genetic ancestry cluster associated with self-reported Caucasian donors. Besides the first cohort of 666 subjects, a separate validation cohort made up of over 100 different subjects was used. High-throughput TCR immunosequencing, statistical association of individual TCRs with disease status, and machine learning were combined to predict cytomegalovirus infection status. Approximately 300 gigabases of sequencing data and around 90 million unique TCR sequences made up an early release that covered over 550 HLA-typed donors. An earlier analysis of 587 of the donors used high-throughput TCR beta sequencing to judge whether each TCR beta V gene segment behaved as functional or pseudogenic. A later analysis re-examined previously published TCR beta repertoires from more than 650 donors and added high-resolution HLA genotyping to investigate patterns of TCR occurrence. In a later genetic analysis, genome-wide SNP genotypes for about three fifths of the 666 donors were used, and that subset was treated as a discovery cohort.

Sequences MNHEY (CDR1) and SVGAGI (CDR2) are obtained from the germline V gene. From V the trimming removes 4 bases and from J it removes 3 bases, while the gene matches leave 6 bases of the junction unaccounted for. Reading from cysteine to phenylalanine, the CDR3 counts 14 amino acids. Only the CDR3 part of the read is kept: 42 bases, read in frame from the first base. The cohort comprised 550 to 700 healthy bone marrow donors. Cohort members were all nominally healthy when sampled, although unrecorded immune exposures were likely present. The donor was CMV seronegative and belonged to the group of roughly 330 seronegative cohort members. Each donor provided a peripheral blood sample, and peripheral blood mononuclear cells were used for TCR beta sequencing. Genomic DNA extraction from the blood cell samples was performed with the Qiagen DNeasy Blood Extraction Kit. A word on this clone: This receptor's antigen is unknown. Base qualities are not recorded, but no much larger clone differs from it by a single base.

Receptor libraries were prepared by the immunoSEQ multiplex PCR assay. For the multiplex PCR, a mixture combining 60 forward primers for TCR Vbeta segments and 13 reverse primers for TCR Jbeta segments was used. Amplification of the CDR3 region of rearranged TCR beta genes was performed with a multiplex PCR assay on genomic DNA. The Illumina HiSeq System was used to sequence the amplified TCR beta libraries as 87-base-pair reads. Per the authors' processing: Across the 500 to 850 repertoires, a later analysis counted tens of millions of unique TCR beta chains, roughly 11 million of which were shared by at least two donors. A nearest-neighbor algorithm error-corrected the raw reads and collapsed the reads into unique sequences, merging closely related sequences to remove PCR and sequencing errors. V, D and J gene segments were assigned by aligning CDR3 sequences to IMGT reference sequences. Each retained sequence needed at least a six-nucleotide match to both a V gene segment and a J gene segment. A rearrangement was called productive if the CDR3 had no stop codons and remained in frame with V and J, and every other rearrangement was called non-productive. Following IMGT convention, CDR3 was defined as the stretch from the second conserved V-encoded cysteine to the conserved J-encoded phenylalanine. Sequences without an unambiguous match to a single V gene segment were excluded from the earlier analysis of 500 to 700 of the donors. In an earlier analysis of a few hundred of the donors, V segments were called functional above 56.7% productive rearrangements and were called segregating when the between-donor standard deviation exceeded 5%. A statistical classification framework was built to diagnose cytomegalovirus status from the catalog of TCR beta chain sequences. In a later analysis, V and J genes were assigned by comparing TCR nucleotide sequences against IMGT/GENE-DB human TR gene sequences. The TCRdist pipeline was used in a later analysis to assign CDR3 sequences and most-parsimonious VDJ recombination scenarios. In a later analysis, each TCR beta chain was defined by its CDR3 amino acid sequence together with its V-gene family, and reads without a unique V-gene family were excluded. A later analysis removed 600 or so highly shared, low-generation-probability nucleotide sequences to deal with suspected cross-contamination and a sequencing artifact. In a later analysis, a clonal expansion index for each public chain was calculated from normalized within-repertoire ranks of inferred template counts. In a later analysis, generation probabilities were computed with a VDJ recombination model fitted to out-of-frame rearrangements, and the resulting probabilities were checked against IGoR. In a later analysis, TCR-TCR, TCR-HLA and TCR-CMV co-occurrence was scored with hypergeometric tests, and a repertoire-size bias correction was applied to TCR pairs. False discovery rates were estimated in a later analysis by permuting HLA or CMV assignments 20 times. In a later analysis, co-occurring TCRs were grouped with DBSCAN, and TCRdist sequence similarity was added when clustering was performed within HLA-allele-positive subsets. Repertoires with fewer than 30,000 or more than 120,000 public chains were left out of co-occurrence clustering, as were five repertoires with anomalous nucleotide sharing. TCRdb limited this immuneACCESS table to in-frame rearrangements with V and J called. A share of clones is missing; checked studies link under half to unresolved V genes, and the rest is unexplained. The V and J calls and clone size were taken over from that table, and D and trimming were inferred from the DNA. The sample table records 190,000 or so clones; approximately 80% of these occur just once. In total, the top ten clones hold 0.65% of the sample.

The full study reports these points: According to a later analysis, TCR association rates differed among HLA loci, with DRB1 alleles showing the most associated TCRs and HLA-C alleles showing the fewest. A total of about 150 TCR beta chains were listed by the study as associated with cytomegalovirus. The authors suggested that the approach could potentially be extended to other disease states and immunological phenotypes. The only immune exposure information available for the cohort was CMV serostatus. In a later analysis, HLA-associated TCR beta chains showed more clonal expansion and lower generation probabilities than non-associated chains that were equally common. About 17 rarely observed V segments, including chromosome 9 orphons, were excluded from the earlier analysis of a few hundred of the donors because counts were too low. At a false discovery rate of 0.05, a later analysis linked 16,951 TCR beta sequences to specific HLA alleles. A further reported finding was that TCR beta sequences accurately predicted the HLA-A and HLA-B alleles for most subjects in the first cohort. A few of the identified cytomegalovirus-associated TCR beta chains were confirmed in vitro to be specific for cytomegalovirus antigens. Most TCR sequences were observed very rarely across donors, whereas some public TCRs were present in many individuals. Strong co-occurrence of HLA alleles, especially DR and DQ, made assigning TCR associations to individual alleles difficult. A cluster of highly shared sequence variants was judged likely to be a technical artifact of the sequencing pipeline. Only TCR beta chains were sequenced in this cohort, and the absence of alpha or paired-chain data limited detectable features. Because some donors lacked HLA typing at each locus, the association tests relied only on the typed subset. In a later genetic analysis, a missense DCLRE1C variant was associated with V-gene and J-gene trimming of TCR beta chains, and the association was replicated in an independent cohort. According to a later analysis, most CMV-associated TCR beta chains appeared to be HLA-restricted, and the HLA associations seemed to be driven largely by CMV exposure. Compared with the roughly 600-donor mean, donors in an Asian-associated ancestry cluster had fewer N-insertions in productive TCRs, according to a later genetic analysis. An earlier analysis of some 590 of the donors showed that most TCR beta V segments appeared in productive rearrangements either about 90% or about 30% of the time, which broadly matched IMGT annotations. Linkage disequilibrium might explain the correlated functional status among segregating V segments, but an unknown experimental factor could not be excluded. Several of the top co-occurrence clusters appeared to be linked to parvovirus B19, influenza, CMV and Epstein-Barr virus, according to a later analysis. Some IMGT-functional V segments, including TRBV6-2 and TRBV6-3, could not be distinguished by the 87-base-pair reads and were therefore excluded. Cytomegalovirus status was reported to be diagnosed by the classifier with high specificity and sensitivity in both the original and validation cohorts. The presence/absence analyses assumed that sequencing depth was roughly uniform across donors, and that assumption may not be true.

In this chain, TRBV6-5 is recombined with TRBJ2-7; TRBD2 matches 7 bases in the middle. The sequence came from a boy aged 5-17 years in good health and CMV-seronegative. Material for sequencing was PBMCs. The CDR3 has the sequence CASSSPRTSYEQYF. The bases read TGTGCCAGCAGTTCTCCTAGGACTAGCTACGAGCAGTACTTC.